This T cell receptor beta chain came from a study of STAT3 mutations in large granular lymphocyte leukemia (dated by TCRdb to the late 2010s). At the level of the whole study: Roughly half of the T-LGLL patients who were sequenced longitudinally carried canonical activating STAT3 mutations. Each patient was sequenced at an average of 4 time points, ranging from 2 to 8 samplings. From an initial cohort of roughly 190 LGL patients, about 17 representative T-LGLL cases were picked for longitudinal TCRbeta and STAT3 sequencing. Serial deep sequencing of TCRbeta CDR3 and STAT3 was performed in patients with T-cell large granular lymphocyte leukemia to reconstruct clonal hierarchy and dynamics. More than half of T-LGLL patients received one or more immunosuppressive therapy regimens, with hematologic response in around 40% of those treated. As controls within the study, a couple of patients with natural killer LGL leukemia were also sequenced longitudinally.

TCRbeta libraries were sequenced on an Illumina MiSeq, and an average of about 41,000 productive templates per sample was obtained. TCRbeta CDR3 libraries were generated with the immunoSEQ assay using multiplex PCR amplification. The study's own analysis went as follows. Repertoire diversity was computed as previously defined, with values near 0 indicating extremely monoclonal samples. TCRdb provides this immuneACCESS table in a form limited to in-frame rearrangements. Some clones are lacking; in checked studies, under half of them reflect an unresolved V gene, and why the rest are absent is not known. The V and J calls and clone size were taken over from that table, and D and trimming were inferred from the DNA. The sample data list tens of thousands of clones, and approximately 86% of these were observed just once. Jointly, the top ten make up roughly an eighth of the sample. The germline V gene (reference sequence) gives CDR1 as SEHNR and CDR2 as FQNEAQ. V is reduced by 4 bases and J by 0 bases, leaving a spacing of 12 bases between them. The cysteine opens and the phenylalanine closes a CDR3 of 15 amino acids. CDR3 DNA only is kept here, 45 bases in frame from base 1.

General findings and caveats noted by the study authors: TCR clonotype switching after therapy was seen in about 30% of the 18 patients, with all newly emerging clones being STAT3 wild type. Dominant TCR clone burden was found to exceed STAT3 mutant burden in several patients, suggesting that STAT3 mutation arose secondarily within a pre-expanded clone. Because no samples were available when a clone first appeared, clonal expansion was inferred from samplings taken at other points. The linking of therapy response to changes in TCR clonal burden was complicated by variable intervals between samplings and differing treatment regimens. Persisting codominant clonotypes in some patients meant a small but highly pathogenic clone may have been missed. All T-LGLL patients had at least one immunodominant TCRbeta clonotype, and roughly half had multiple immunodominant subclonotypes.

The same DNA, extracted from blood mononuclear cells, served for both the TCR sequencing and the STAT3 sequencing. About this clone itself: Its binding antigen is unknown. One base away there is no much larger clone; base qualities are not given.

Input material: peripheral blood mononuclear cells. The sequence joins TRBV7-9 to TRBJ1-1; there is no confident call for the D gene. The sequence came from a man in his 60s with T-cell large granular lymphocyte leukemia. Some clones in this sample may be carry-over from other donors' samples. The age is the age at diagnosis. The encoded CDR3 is CASSSVVTLNTEAFF. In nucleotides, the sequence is TGTGCCAGCAGCTCAGTGGTGACACTGAACACTGAAGCTTTCTTT.